A single sample is the source of the 9 T cell receptor beta chains below, sequenced in a study of T-cell reconstitution after alpha-beta-depleted transplantation in children. During its preparation, the TCRbeta library received unique molecular identifiers. MiXCR, run by TCRdb on the PCR reads, gives a single entry per CDR3 protein. The sample records approximately 430,000 distinct CDR3 sequences, around 15% being singletons. The material was PBMCs, mostly from graft donor cells, obtained 360 days after TCRalphabeta/CD19-depleted stem cell transplant. The receptor source for this set is a boy under two years old who had a stem cell transplant for Wiskott-Aldrich syndrome, so the T cells may come from the graft donor.

The chain employs TRBV20-1 and TRBJ2-5, with D unresolved. The V end lost 7 bases, the J end lost 5 bases, and 11 bases lay between the germline ends. CDR1 and CDR2 (germline): DFQATT, SNEGSKA (reference sequence). The CDR3 spans 11 residues. The chain's CDR3 is CSVKGGETQYF. The CDR3 bases are TGCAGTGTTAAGGGTGGCGAGACCCAGTACTTC.

A few counts support this clonotype. The rearrangement uses TRBV12-3 or TRBV12-4 and TRBJ1-1; D is unclear. The V end was cut by 6 bases, the J end by 2 bases, with 13 bases between. The CDR3 covers 14 residues. This chain's CDR3 is CASRPHETNTEAFF. The CDR3 coding sequence is TGTGCCAGCAGGCCGCATGAAACCAACACTGAAGCTTTCTTT.

CDR3 in DNA: TGTGCCAGCAGCCCGTATCTATGGCAGGACATTCAGTACTTC. It is translated as CASSPYLWQDIQYF. The rearrangement joins TRBV5-5 to TRBJ2-4; D is unresolved. Between the trimmed V and J ends, which lost 4 bases and 8 bases, there was a span of 16 bases. Germline CDR1 is SGHKS and CDR2 is YYEKEE (reference sequence). The CDR3 is 14 amino acids.

This sequence joins TRBV6-5 and TRBJ2-7; D is unresolved. Germline loops: CDR1 MNHEY, CDR2 SVGAGI. Trimming took off 2 bases at V and 0 bases at J, with 11 bases between the two ends. CDR3 length equals 15 residues. The CDR3 nucleotides read TGTGCCAGCAGTTACGGGGTCTTGAGCTCCTACGAGCAGTACTTC. Translated: CASSYGVLSSYEQYF.

The chain combines TRBV4-2 with TRBJ1-4; no firm D call. Trimming pared 6 bases from V and 7 bases from J, leaving 15 bases between. From germline, CDR1 is LGHNA and CDR2 YNFKEQ. This CDR3 has 14 amino acids. CDR3 residues: CASRMAGGPEKLFF. The CDR3 bases are TGTGCCAGCAGGATGGCAGGTGGTCCTGAAAAACTGTTTTTT.

This clonotype has a handful of counts. This sequence joins TRBV18 and TRBJ1-2; D is ambiguous. CDR1 KGHSH and CDR2 LQKENI come from the germline V gene. The CDR3 is made up of 14 amino acids. Trimming stripped 1 base from V and 8 bases from J, with 14 bases between. CDR3 DNA: TGTGCCAGCTCACCACTTACGGCCAGGACGGGCTACACCTTC. This encodes CASSPLTARTGYTF.

Ten or more counts support this clonotype. The rearrangement joins TRBV5-1 to TRBJ1-3; possibly TRBD1 for D (6 bases). With 5 bases removed from V and 3 bases from J, the gap between germline ends came to 9 bases. The CDR3 has 13 amino acids. Germline-derived CDR1 and CDR2 are SGHRS and YFSETQ. As DNA, the CDR3 is TGCGCCAGCAGTCCCAGGGGTGGAAACACCATATATTTT. Amino acids: CASSPRGGNTIYF.

As concerns this clonotype: With a much larger clone just one base away, this may be a read error. The chain employs TRBV9 and TRBJ2-7; 13 bases line up with TRBD2. This CDR3 has 15 amino acids. The V gene end was trimmed by 4 bases and the J gene end by 2 bases; junction bases not matched to a gene: 3. Germline CDR1 is SGDLS and CDR2 is YYNGEE. CDR3 loop: CASSIGLAGAYEQYF. The CDR3 region has the DNA TGTGCCAGCAGCATCGGACTAGCGGGAGCCTACGAGCAGTACTTC. Complete variable domain (other parts from reference TRBV9 and TRBJ2-7): DSGVTQTPKHLITATGQRVTLRCSPRSGDLSVYWYQQSLDQGLQFLIQYYNGEERAKGNILERFSAQQFPDLHSELNLSSLELGDSALYFCASSIGLAGAYEQYFGPGTRLTVT.

This chain joins TRBV5-1 and TRBJ1-2; a possible D gene is TRBD1 (6 bases). This CDR3 has 14 residues. The V end was cut by 5 bases, the J end by 6 bases, with 17 bases between. CDR1 is SGHRS, CDR2 YFSETQ, per germline. CDR3 region: CASRFLRTVDGYTF. The CDR3 coding sequence is TGCGCCAGCAGGTTTCTAAGGACAGTTGATGGCTACACCTTC.